The 20 T cell receptor beta chains listed next were all sequenced from one sample in a study of CD4 T cells in relation to SARS-CoV-2 and coronaviruses. Method: immunoSEQ multiplex PCR; TCRdb's copy keeps in-frame clones and lacks some. The data show 20,000 to 30,000 clones, 76% seen once. These receptors lack a known antigen. The unexposed donors gave CD4+ T cells in about 2010-2019, prior to COVID-19. CD4+ T cells were isolated from the cells after 10 days of culture. Sequencing input: CD4+ T cells from PBMCs, cultured in vitro. Receptors were obtained from a human donor in good health.

This clone has more than one count but fewer than ten. The genes are TRBV10-3 and TRBJ2-1, with TRBD2 matching 15 bases. Per the germline V gene, CDR1 is ENHRY and CDR2 is SYGVKD. The CDR3 contains 17 residues. V shed 3 bases, J shed 9 bases, and the junction held 9 bases outside the gene matches. CDR3 sequence reads: CAISDPGLAGGRGEQFF. The CDR3 DNA sequence: TGTGCCATCAGTGATCCGGGACTAGCGGGAGGTAGGGGTGAGCAGTTCTTC.

This chain uses TRBV6-5 with TRBJ2-1, with 7 bases aligning to TRBD2. The junction had 1 base not matched to a gene; V was cut back by 6 bases and J by 2 bases. Per germline, CDR1 MNHEY and CDR2 SVGAGI. The CDR3 is 13 amino acids. The CDR3 nucleotides read TGTGCCAGCAGCCTAGCGGCCTACAATGAGCAGTTCTTC. This sequence encodes CASSLAAYNEQFF.

This clone has just one count. The J gene is TRBJ2-3, the V gene TRBV7-3; TRBD1 matches at 9 bases. Germline V gene data show CDR1 as SGHTA and CDR2 as FQGTGA. V dropped 5 bases and J dropped 6; count of bases not matched to a gene: 0. The CDR3 loop spans 12 amino acids. CDR3 residues: CASSGQGDTQYF. CDR3 nucleotide sequence: TGTGCCAGCAGCGGACAGGGGGATACGCAGTATTTT. Full variable domain (rest looked up from reference TRBV7-3 and TRBJ2-3): GAGVSQTPSNKVTEKGKYVELRCDPISGHTALYWYRQSLGQGPEFLIYFQGTGAADDSGLPNDRFFAVRPEGSVSTLKIQRTERGDSAVYLCASSGQGDTQYFGPGTRLTVL.

The sample holds one count of this clone. V and J are TRBV2 and TRBJ2-1, with 14 bases aligning to TRBD2. This CDR3 spans 17 amino acids. V shed 5 bases and J 5 bases; nucleotides not matched to a gene: 8. In germline, CDR1 is SNHLY, CDR2 FYNNEI. The CDR3 region has the DNA TGTGCCAGCAGTCCCCTGGGACTAGCGGGAGAGAACAATGAGCAGTTCTTC. This translates into CASSPLGLAGENNEQFF.

This clone was counted a few times. The chain has TRBV11-2 and TRBJ1-2; D gene ambiguous. Germline CDR1 is SGHAT and CDR2 is FQNNGV. The CDR3 has 13 amino acids. Trimming removed 7 bases from V and 3 bases from J, with 12 bases in between. The CDR3 reads CASTLRAHYGYTF. The CDR3 nucleotides read TGTGCCAGCACCCTCCGAGCCCACTATGGCTACACCTTC.

This rearrangement joins TRBV5-1 to TRBJ1-1; D is undetermined. The germline V and J ends were trimmed by 1 base and 2 bases, with 15 bases remaining between them. From germline, CDR1 is SGHRS and CDR2 YFSETQ. The CDR3 is 16 residues long. CDR3 coding DNA: TGCGCCAGCAGCTTGACAACGGCAGGCCTAAACACTGAAGCTTTCTTT. It specifies CASSLTTAGLNTEAFF.

DNA of the CDR3: TGCGCCAGCAGCTCGTCGCCCGGGGGAGCAGATACGCAGTATTTT. It is translated as CASSSSPGGADTQYF. V and J are TRBV5-1 and TRBJ2-3; possible D gene TRBD2, 6 bases. CDR3 length: 15 amino acids. In germline, CDR1 is SGHRS, CDR2 YFSETQ. V shed 3 bases and J shed 4 bases, with 15 bases lying between them.

This chain links TRBV5-4 with TRBJ2-7; D remains ambiguous. Trimming removed 7 bases at V and 2 bases at J, with 10 bases between. The CDR3 totals 12 residues. Germline CDR1 reads SGHNT; CDR2 reads YYREEE (reference sequence). The CDR3 loop reads CASGPLPYEQYF. As DNA, the CDR3 is TGTGCCAGCGGCCCCCTACCCTACGAGCAGTACTTC.

The V gene is TRBV24-1, the J gene TRBJ1-2; D not resolved. The CDR3 loop spans 14 amino acids. Germline CDR1 KGHDR, CDR2 SFDVKD. The ends were cut back, 4 bases at V and 1 base at J, with 9 bases in the middle. CDR3 region: CATSESSVNYGYTF. CDR3 sequence (DNA): TGTGCCACCAGTGAATCGTCCGTTAACTATGGCTACACCTTC.

This rearrangement joins TRBV2 to TRBJ2-7; maybe TRBD2 (5 bases). The CDR3 has 14 amino acids. V was pared by 3 bases and J by 7 bases, with 16 bases between. Germline CDR1 and CDR2: SNHLY and FYNNEI. Here the CDR3 reads CASSERADLVEQYF. The CDR3 DNA reads as TGTGCCAGCAGTGAGCGGGCAGACCTAGTTGAGCAGTACTTC.

The CDR3 DNA is TGTGCCAGCAGCCGGGGACAGGTGTTGTTTTTT. The encoded protein is CASSRGQVLFF. The genes are TRBV12-3 or TRBV12-4 and TRBJ1-4; 8 bases line up with TRBD1. CDR3 size: 11 residues. V lost 6 bases to trimming and J lost 15 bases; unmatched junction nucleotides: 6.

This chain joins TRBV4-1 and TRBJ2-1; no definite D call. The germline V gene has CDR1 MGHRA and CDR2 YSYEKL. The CDR3 has 16 amino acids. V was pared by 4 bases and J by 0 bases, with 13 bases between. The DNA for the CDR3 is TGCGCCAGCAGCCCAAGGGTCGGTGACTCCTACAATGAGCAGTTCTTC. Amino acid sequence: CASSPRVGDSYNEQFF.

In its sample, this clone was seen a few times. V is TRBV30 and J is TRBJ1-6; D gene unclear. V was trimmed by 4 bases and J by 2 bases, leaving 6 bases between them. This CDR3 comprises 13 residues. Germline loops: CDR1 GTSNPN, CDR2 SVGIG (reference sequence). Here the CDR3 DNA reads TGTGCCTGGACAGTCGCCTATAATTCACCCCTCCACTTT. It codes for CAWTVAYNSPLHF.

V and J are TRBV5-4 and TRBJ2-1; 11 positions agree with TRBD2. CDR1 is SGHNT and CDR2 is YYREEE in the germline V gene (reference sequence). J gave up 8 bases and V 1 base, and 5 bases lay outside the gene matches. The CDR3 is 15 amino acids. CDR3: CASSLLAGGGDEQFF. In nucleotides, the CDR3 is TGTGCCAGCAGCTTGTTAGCGGGAGGGGGGGATGAGCAGTTCTTC.

The chain has TRBV23-1 and TRBJ1-2; tentatively, D is TRBD1 (5 bases). TRBV23-1 is assigned to the ORF class and has an uncertain function. The CDR3 is 14 residues long. V was cut by 0 bases and J by 6 bases, with 11 bases left in between. For the CDR3, the DNA is TGCGCCAGCAGTCAATCGGGGACGGCAGATGGCTACACCTTC. Translated: CASSQSGTADGYTF.

The chain carries TRBV28 and TRBJ1-2; D is perhaps TRBD1 (6 bases). Deletions cut 2 bases from V and 3 bases from J, with 16 bases between. This CDR3 spans 16 amino acids. Germline V CDR1 and CDR2: MDHEN, SYDVKM. The CDR3 spells CASSLGGAQIHYGYTF. The CDR3 bases are TGTGCCAGCAGTTTAGGGGGGGCCCAAATACACTATGGCTACACCTTC.

The CDR3 coding sequence is TGTGCCACCAGTTCCGGCAGGGGGTATACGCAGTATTTT. This gives the protein CATSSGRGYTQYF. The chain has TRBV24-1 and TRBJ2-3; 7 bases align to TRBD1. Germline loops: CDR1 KGHDR, CDR2 SFDVKD. J lost 7 bases, V lost 6 bases, and 6 bases had no gene match. The CDR3 totals 13 residues.

The genes are TRBV7-9 and TRBJ2-7; 9 bases are shared with TRBD2. Germline assignment: CDR1 SEHNR and CDR2 FQNEAQ (reference sequence). The CDR3 runs to 17 residues. Trimming removed 4 bases from V and 4 bases from J; junction bases left unmatched: 14. CDR3 residues: CASSSWGREGGMYEQYF. CDR3 DNA sequence: TGTGCCAGCAGCTCTTGGGGGCGGGAGGGGGGAATGTACGAGCAGTACTTC.

This chain joins TRBV7-3 and TRBJ2-2, with TRBD2 matching over 11 bases. The CDR3 length is 16 residues. V trimming: 6 bases; J trimming: 5 bases; junction bases outside the gene matches: 8. Germline-derived CDR1 and CDR2 are SGHTA and FQGTGA. The CDR3 reads CASSYKLAGETGELFF. CDR3 nucleotides: TGTGCCAGCAGTTACAAACTAGCGGGAGAAACCGGGGAGCTGTTTTTT.

This clone was picked up a small number of times. The rearrangement uses TRBV6-5 and TRBJ1-5, with a weak D call TRBD1 (6 bases). Trimming pared 4 bases from V and 6 bases from J, leaving 10 bases between. Germline values: CDR1 MNHEY, CDR2 SVGAGI. The CDR3 is made up of 13 amino acids. CDR3 sequence: CASSSGVGQPQHF. The DNA of the CDR3 is TGTGCCAGCAGTTCAGGGGTTGGTCAGCCCCAGCATTTT.